What follows are 10 T cell receptor beta chains derived from one specimen sequenced in a study of cytomegalovirus exposure and HLA in healthy donors. It was with 60 Vbeta and 13 Jbeta primers that the PCR ran. Sequencing used immunoSEQ multiplex PCR; TCRdb keeps in-frame clones, though not all of them. The table includes 150,000 or so clones, approximately 77% detected once. The specimen was PBMCs. The receptor set was obtained from a male donor in good health and CMV-seronegative.

This clone was detected a few times. V gene TRBV2 combines with J gene TRBJ1-5, with TRBD1 matching 9 bases. Trimming at V came to 5 bases and at J to 7 bases, leaving 6 bases not matched to a gene. This CDR3 contains 14 residues. Germline values: CDR1 SNHLY, CDR2 FYNNEI. The CDR3 DNA sequence: TGTGCCAGCAGTCGGGACAGGGAGATCCAGCCCCAGCATTTT. This translates into CASSRDREIQPQHF.

This clone was seen only once. The V and J genes are TRBV5-8 and TRBJ1-5, with a tentative D call TRBD1 (6 bases). The CDR3 runs 15 residues. Trimming shortened V by 0 bases and J by 0 bases, and 7 bases separated the two germline ends. The germline V gene encodes CDR1 SGHTS and CDR2 YDEGEE. CDR3: CASSLGTVSNQPQHF. The CDR3 DNA follows: TGTGCCAGCAGCTTGGGGACAGTTAGCAATCAGCCCCAGCATTTT. Filled out from reference TRBV5-8 and TRBJ1-5, the complete variable domain reads EAGVTQSPTHLIKTRGQQATLRCSPISGHTSVYWYQQALGLGLQFLLWYDEGEERNRGNFPPRFSGRQFPNYSSELNVNALELEDSALYLCASSLGTVSNQPQHFGDGTRLSIL.

The chain employs TRBV14 and TRBJ1-4; tentatively, D is TRBD1 (5 bases). The ends were cut back, 0 bases at V and 8 bases at J, with 16 bases in the middle. Germline lookup yields CDR1 SGHDN and CDR2 FVKESK. The CDR3 totals 16 residues. CDR3 sequence reads: CASSQESWGEREKLFF. The CDR3, as DNA: TGTGCCAGCAGCCAAGAATCGTGGGGGGAACGGGAAAAACTGTTTTTT.

The CDR3 reads CASSFPGLAGGRSYNEQFF. CDR3 nucleotides: TGTGCCAGCAGCTTTCCGGGACTAGCGGGGGGCCGTTCCTACAATGAGCAGTTCTTC. The chain joins TRBV7-2 to TRBJ2-1, with 15 bases that match TRBD2. CDR1 is SGHTA and CDR2 is FQGNSA in the germline V gene. The CDR3 has 19 amino acids. V lost 3 bases to trimming and J lost 1 base; unmatched junction nucleotides: 7. The full variable domain, with the rest looked up from reference TRBV7-2 and TRBJ2-1, is GAGVSQSPSNKVTEKGKDVELRCDPISGHTALYWYRQSLGQGLEFLIYFQGNSAPDKSGLPSDRFSAERTGGSVSTLTIQRTQQEDSAVYLCASSFPGLAGGRSYNEQFFGPGTRLTVL.

This clone was seen more than once but under ten times. The genes are TRBV10-1 and TRBJ1-6, with no clear D. With 0 bases removed from V and 9 bases from J, the gap between germline ends came to 15 bases. CDR1 and CDR2 (germline): WNHNN, SYGVQD (reference sequence). The CDR3 sequence is 16 residues long. The chain's CDR3 is CASSESVWVRGSPLHF. For the CDR3, the DNA is TGCGCCAGCAGTGAGTCGGTTTGGGTGAGAGGTTCACCCCTCCACTTT.

This chain joins TRBV5-6 and TRBJ2-7; TRBD2 agrees at 11 bases. The V segment lost 0 bases and the J segment 0 bases; nucleotides outside the gene matches: 8. The germline CDR1 and CDR2 sequences are SGHDT and YYEEEE. The CDR3 length is 18 residues. The CDR3 DNA reads TGTGCCAGCAGCTTGGGAGTGGGGACTAGCGGACTCTCCTACGAGCAGTACTTC. Its protein is CASSLGVGTSGLSYEQYF.

The rearrangement links TRBV9 to TRBJ2-3; 7 positions match TRBD2. Germline V gives CDR1 SGDLS, CDR2 YYNGEE. The CDR3 loop spans 16 amino acids. V dropped 0 bases and J dropped 2; count of bases not matched to a gene: 6. This CDR3 reads CASSVASSGYTDTQYF. For the CDR3, the DNA is TGTGCCAGCAGCGTAGCGTCTAGCGGCTACACAGATACGCAGTATTTT.

The chain couples TRBV27 to TRBJ2-3; TRBD1 agrees at 7 bases. This CDR3 has 15 residues. V lost 6 bases to trimming and J lost 7 bases; unmatched junction nucleotides: 13. From germline, CDR1 is MNHEY and CDR2 SMNVEV (reference sequence). The CDR3 protein is CASRVGQALGYTQYF. In DNA form, the CDR3 reads TGTGCCAGCAGGGTTGGACAGGCCTTGGGGTATACGCAGTATTTT.

This clone came up a few times. The rearrangement uses TRBV6-1 and TRBJ1-1; D is undetermined. Germline loops: CDR1 MNHNS, CDR2 SASEGT. This CDR3 has 11 residues. Trimming left V 7 bases short and J 3 bases short, with 6 bases between. CDR3 DNA: TGTGCCAGCAATTTCGACACTGAAGCTTTCTTT. It specifies CASNFDTEAFF.

This chain connects TRBV4-3 to TRBJ1-5, with D tentatively TRBD1 (6 bases). The germline V gene encodes CDR1 LGHNA and CDR2 YSLEER. This CDR3 comprises 16 residues. Trimming stripped 0 bases from V and 6 bases from J, with 15 bases between. CDR3 sequence: CASSQEVERGGQPQHF. Here the CDR3 DNA reads TGCGCCAGCAGCCAAGAGGTGGAAAGGGGGGGTCAGCCCCAGCATTTT.